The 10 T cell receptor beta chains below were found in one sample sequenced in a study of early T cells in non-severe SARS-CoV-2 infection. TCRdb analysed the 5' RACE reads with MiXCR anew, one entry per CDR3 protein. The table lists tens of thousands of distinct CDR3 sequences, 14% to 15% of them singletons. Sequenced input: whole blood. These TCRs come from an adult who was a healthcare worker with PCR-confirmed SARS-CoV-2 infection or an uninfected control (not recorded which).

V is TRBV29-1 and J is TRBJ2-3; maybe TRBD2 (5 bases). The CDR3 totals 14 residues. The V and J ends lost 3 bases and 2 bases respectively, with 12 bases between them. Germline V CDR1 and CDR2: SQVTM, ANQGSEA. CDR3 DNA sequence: TGCAGCGTTGATGGAAGCGGTAACACAGATACGCAGTATTTT. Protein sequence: CSVDGSGNTDTQYF.

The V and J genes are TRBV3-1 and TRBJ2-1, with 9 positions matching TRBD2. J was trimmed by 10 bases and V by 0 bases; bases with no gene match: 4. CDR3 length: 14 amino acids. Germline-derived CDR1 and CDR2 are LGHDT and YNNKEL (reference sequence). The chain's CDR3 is CASSQDSSGTEQFF. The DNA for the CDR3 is TGTGCCAGCAGCCAAGACTCTAGCGGGACGGAGCAGTTCTTC.

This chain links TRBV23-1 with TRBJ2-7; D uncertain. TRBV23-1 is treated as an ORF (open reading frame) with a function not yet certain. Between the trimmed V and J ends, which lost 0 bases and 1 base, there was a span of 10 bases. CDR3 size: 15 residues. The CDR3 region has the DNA TGCGCCAGCAGTCAATCCCCAGAAAATTCCTACGAGCAGTACTTC. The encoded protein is CASSQSPENSYEQYF.

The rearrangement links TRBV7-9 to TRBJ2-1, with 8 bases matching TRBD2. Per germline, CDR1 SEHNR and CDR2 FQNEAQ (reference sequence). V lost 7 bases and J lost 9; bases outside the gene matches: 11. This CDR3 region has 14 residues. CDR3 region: CASTFSGIGGEQFF. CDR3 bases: TGTGCCAGCACTTTTAGCGGGATAGGGGGTGAGCAGTTCTTC.

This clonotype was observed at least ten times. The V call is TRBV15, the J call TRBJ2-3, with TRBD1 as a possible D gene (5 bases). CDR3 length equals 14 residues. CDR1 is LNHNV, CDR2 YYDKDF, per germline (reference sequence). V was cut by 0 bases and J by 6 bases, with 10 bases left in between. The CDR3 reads CATSRDREADTQYF. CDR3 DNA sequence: TGTGCCACCAGCAGAGACAGGGAAGCCGATACGCAGTATTTT.

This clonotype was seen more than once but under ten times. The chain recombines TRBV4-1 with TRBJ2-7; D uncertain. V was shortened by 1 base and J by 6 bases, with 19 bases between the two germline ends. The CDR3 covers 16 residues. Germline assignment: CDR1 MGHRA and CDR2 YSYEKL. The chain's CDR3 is CASSQVAVMGRGEQYF. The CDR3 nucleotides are TGCGCCAGCAGCCAAGTCGCCGTGATGGGTAGAGGCGAGCAGTACTTC.

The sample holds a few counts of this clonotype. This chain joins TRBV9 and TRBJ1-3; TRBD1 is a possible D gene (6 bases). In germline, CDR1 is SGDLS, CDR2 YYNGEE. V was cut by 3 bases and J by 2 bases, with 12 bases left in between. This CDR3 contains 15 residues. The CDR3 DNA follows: TGTGCCAGCAGCGCGGCAGGGACAACTGGAAACACCATATATTTT. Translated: CASSAAGTTGNTIYF.

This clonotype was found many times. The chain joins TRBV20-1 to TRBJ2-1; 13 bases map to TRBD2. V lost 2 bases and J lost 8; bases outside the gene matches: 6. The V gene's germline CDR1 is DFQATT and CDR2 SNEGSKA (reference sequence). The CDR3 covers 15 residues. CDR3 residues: CSARPPGLAGYEQFF. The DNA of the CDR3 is TGCAGTGCTAGACCCCCGGGACTAGCGGGATATGAGCAGTTCTTC.

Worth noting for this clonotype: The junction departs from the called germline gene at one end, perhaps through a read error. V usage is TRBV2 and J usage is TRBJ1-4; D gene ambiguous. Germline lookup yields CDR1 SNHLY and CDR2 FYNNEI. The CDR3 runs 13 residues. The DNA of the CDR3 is TGTGTCAGCAGTGAGGGAGCGAATGAAAAACTGTTTTTT. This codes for CVSSEGANEKLFF.

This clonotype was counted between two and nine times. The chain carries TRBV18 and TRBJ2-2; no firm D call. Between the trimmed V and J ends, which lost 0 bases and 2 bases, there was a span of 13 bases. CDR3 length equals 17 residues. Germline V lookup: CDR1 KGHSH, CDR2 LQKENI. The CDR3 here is CASSPPKKDLNTGELFF. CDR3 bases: TGTGCCAGCTCACCACCGAAGAAGGATTTAAACACCGGGGAGCTGTTTTTT.